One sample yielded the 9 T cell receptor beta chains listed below, sequenced in a study of regulatory T cells in long-lasting Graves disease. Time point: persistent/refractory GD, antithyroid drugs over 5 years with positive TRAb. After RNA was extracted from PBMCs, the TCR library was made from it. iRepertoire HTBI primers and Arm-PCR of CDR3 regions built TCR beta libraries. TCRdb re-called the multiplex PCR reads through MiXCR, storing one row per CDR3 protein. The table lists roughly 450,000 distinct CDR3 sequences, roughly 22% of them singletons. This specimen was peripheral blood mononuclear cells (PBMCs), taken when the disease was refractory, from a patient treated with antithyroid drugs. All receptors come from a female donor with Graves disease.

This clonotype was detected only a few times. J is TRBJ1-1 and V is TRBV10-3; perhaps TRBD1 as D (5 bases). Between the trimmed V and J ends, which lost 10 bases and 3 bases, there was a span of 18 bases. This CDR3 is built from 14 residues. From germline, CDR1 is ENHRY and CDR2 SYGVKD. The CDR3 nucleotides are TGTGCCACCAACCAGGGCAGTAGGGACACTGAAGCTTTCTTT. Its protein product is CATNQGSRDTEAFF.

The table lists this clonotype with many counts. The chain recombines TRBV28 with TRBJ2-7, with D tentatively TRBD1 (5 bases). Germline-derived CDR1 and CDR2 are MDHEN and SYDVKM. The germline V and J ends were trimmed by 10 bases and 2 bases, with 12 bases remaining between them. The CDR3 sequence is 12 residues long. The CDR3 loop is CATSTATYEQYF. CDR3 DNA sequence: TGTGCCACTTCGACAGCGACCTACGAGCAGTACTTC.

This clonotype was counted ten times or more. The chain has TRBV6-2 or TRBV6-3 and TRBJ2-7, with 9 bases lining up with TRBD2. V lost 0 bases and J lost 6; bases outside the gene matches: 6. The CDR3 length is 15 residues. Germline V lookup: CDR1 MNHEY, CDR2 SVGEGT. The CDR3 spells CASSYSLTSGFEQYF. The CDR3 DNA reads as TGTGCCAGCAGTTACTCGTTAACTAGCGGGTTCGAGCAGTACTTC.

Ten or more counts support this clonotype. CDR3 DNA: TGCAGTGCTGGGACAGACCATCAAGAGACCCAGTACTTC. This codes for CSAGTDHQETQYF. This chain connects TRBV20-1 to TRBJ2-5; 7 bases are a match to TRBD1. Germline lookup yields CDR1 DFQATT and CDR2 SNEGSKA (reference sequence). V dropped 5 bases and J dropped 2; count of bases not matched to a gene: 5. The CDR3 is 13 amino acids.

This clonotype was recorded many times. The genes are TRBV28 and TRBJ1-1; 8 nucleotides line up with TRBD1. Unmatched junction bases numbered 7, after V lost 6 bases and J lost 4 bases. The CDR3 sequence is 14 residues long. CDR1 and CDR2 (germline): MDHEN, SYDVKM. For the CDR3, the DNA is TGTGCCAGCAGCCAGGGGGCTTTAGGCACTGAAGCTTTCTTT. Its protein product is CASSQGALGTEAFF. Filled out from reference TRBV28 and TRBJ1-1, the complete variable domain reads DVKVTQSSRYLVKRTGEKVFLECVQDMDHENMFWYRQDPGLGLRLIYFSYDVKMKEKGDIPEGYSVSREKKERFSLILESASTNQTSMYLCASSQGALGTEAFFGQGTRLTVV.

The CDR3 DNA sequence: TGTGCCAGCAGTTTACAGGGGTTGAGCTATGGCTACACCTTC. Translated, it gives CASSLQGLSYGYTF. The chain recombines TRBV28 with TRBJ1-2, with a tentative D call TRBD1 (6 bases). Trimming took 2 bases from V and 4 from J, leaving 11 bases between them. Germline values: CDR1 MDHEN, CDR2 SYDVKM. This CDR3 spans 14 amino acids.

In its sample, this clonotype was seen many times. This chain links TRBV7-8 with TRBJ2-5; 8 bases are shared with TRBD1. This CDR3 contains 16 residues. Trimming cost V 6 bases and J 5 bases; bases outside gene matches: 14. From germline, CDR1 is SGHVS and CDR2 FQNEAQ. CDR3 residues: CASSPEGAGGEETQYF. In DNA, the CDR3 is TGTGCCAGCAGTCCCGAGGGCGCAGGGGGCGAGGAGACCCAGTACTTC.

This clonotype is a singleton in its sample. A much larger clone lies one base from this, so it may be a read error. This sequence joins TRBV6-1 and TRBJ2-5, with 14 bases fitting TRBD2. CDR1 and CDR2 (germline): MNHNS, SASEGT. This CDR3 has 16 residues. Here the CDR3 DNA reads TGTGCCAGCAAAAACATGGGACTAGCGGGAGAAGAGACCCAGCACTTC. Translation gives CASKNMGLAGEETQHF.

This clonotype occurred many times. The rearrangement joins TRBV6-5 to TRBJ1-2; no clear D. This CDR3 is built from 13 residues. Between the trimmed V and J ends, which lost 0 bases and 8 bases, there was a span of 10 bases. CDR1 and CDR2 (germline): MNHEY, SVGAGI. The CDR3: CASSYSSNRGYTF. The CDR3 DNA sequence: TGTGCCAGCAGTTACTCGTCCAATCGGGGCTACACCTTC.